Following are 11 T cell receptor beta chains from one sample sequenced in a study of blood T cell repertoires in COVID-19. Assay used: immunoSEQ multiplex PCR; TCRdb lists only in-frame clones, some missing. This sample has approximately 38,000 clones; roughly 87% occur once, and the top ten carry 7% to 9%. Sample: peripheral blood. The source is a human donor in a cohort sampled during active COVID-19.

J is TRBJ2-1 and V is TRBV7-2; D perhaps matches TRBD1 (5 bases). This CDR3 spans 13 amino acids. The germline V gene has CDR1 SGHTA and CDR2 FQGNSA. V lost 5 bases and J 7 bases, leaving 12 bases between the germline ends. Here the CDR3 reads CASSPDNLNEQFF. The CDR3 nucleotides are TGTGCCAGCAGCCCGGACAACCTAAATGAGCAGTTCTTC.

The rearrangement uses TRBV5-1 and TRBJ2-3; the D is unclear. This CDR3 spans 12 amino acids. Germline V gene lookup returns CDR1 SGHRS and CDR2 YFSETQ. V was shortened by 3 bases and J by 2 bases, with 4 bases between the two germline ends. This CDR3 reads CASSSTTDTQYF. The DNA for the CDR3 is TGCGCCAGCAGCTCTACCACAGATACGCAGTATTTT.

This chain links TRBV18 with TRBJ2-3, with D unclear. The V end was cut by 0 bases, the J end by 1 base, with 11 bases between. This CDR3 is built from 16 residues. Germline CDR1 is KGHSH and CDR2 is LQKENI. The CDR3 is CASSPPRGNGTDTQYF. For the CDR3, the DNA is TGTGCCAGCTCACCACCGCGAGGTAACGGCACAGATACGCAGTATTTT. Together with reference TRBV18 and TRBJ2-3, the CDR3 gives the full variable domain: NAGVMQNPRHLVRRRGQEARLRCSPMKGHSHVYWYRQLPEEGLKFMVYLQKENIIDESGMPKERFSAEFPKEGPSILRIQQVVRGDSAAYFCASSPPRGNGTDTQYFGPGTRLTVL.

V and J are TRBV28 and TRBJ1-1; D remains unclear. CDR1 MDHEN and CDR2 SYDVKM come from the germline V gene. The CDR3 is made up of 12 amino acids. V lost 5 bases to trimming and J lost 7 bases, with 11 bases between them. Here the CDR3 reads CASSPFTLEAFF. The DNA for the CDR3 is TGTGCCAGCAGTCCCTTTACTCTTGAAGCTTTCTTT. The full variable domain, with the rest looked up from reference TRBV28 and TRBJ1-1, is DVKVTQSSRYLVKRTGEKVFLECVQDMDHENMFWYRQDPGLGLRLIYFSYDVKMKEKGDIPEGYSVSREKKERFSLILESASTNQTSMYLCASSPFTLEAFFGQGTRLTVV.

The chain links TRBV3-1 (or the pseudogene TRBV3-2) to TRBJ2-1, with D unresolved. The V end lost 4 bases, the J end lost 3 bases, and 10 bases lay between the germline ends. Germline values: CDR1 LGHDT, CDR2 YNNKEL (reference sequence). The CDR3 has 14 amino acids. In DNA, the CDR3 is TGTGCCAGCAGCCGCCCCCCGAGCTACAATGAGCAGTTCTTC. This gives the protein CASSRPPSYNEQFF.

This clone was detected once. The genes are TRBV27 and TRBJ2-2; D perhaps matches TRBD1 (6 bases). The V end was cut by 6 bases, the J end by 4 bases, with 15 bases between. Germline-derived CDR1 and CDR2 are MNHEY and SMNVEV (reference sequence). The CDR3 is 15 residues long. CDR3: CASSTQGLFTGELFF. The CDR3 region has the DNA TGTGCCAGCAGCACCCAGGGGCTGTTCACCGGGGAGCTGTTTTTT.

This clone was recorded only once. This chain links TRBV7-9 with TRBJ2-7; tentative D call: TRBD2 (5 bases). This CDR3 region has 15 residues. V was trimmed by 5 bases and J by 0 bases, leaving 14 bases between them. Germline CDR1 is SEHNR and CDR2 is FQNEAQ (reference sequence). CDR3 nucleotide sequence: TGTGCCAGCAGCGCGGGCGGGTCCCACTCCTACGAGCAGTACTTC. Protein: CASSAGGSHSYEQYF.

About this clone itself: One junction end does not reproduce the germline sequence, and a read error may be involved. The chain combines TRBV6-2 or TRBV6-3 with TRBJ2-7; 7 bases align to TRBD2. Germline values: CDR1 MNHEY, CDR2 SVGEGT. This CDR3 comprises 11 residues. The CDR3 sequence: CASSYPGGRDF. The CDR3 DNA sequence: TGTGCCAGCAGTTATCCGGGAGGCCGCGACTTC.

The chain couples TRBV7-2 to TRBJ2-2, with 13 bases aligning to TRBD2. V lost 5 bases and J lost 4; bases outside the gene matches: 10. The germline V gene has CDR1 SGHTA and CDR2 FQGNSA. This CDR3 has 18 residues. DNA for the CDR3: TGTGCCAGCAGCCCGGGACTAGCGGGAAGTCGCGGCACCGGGGAGCTGTTTTTT. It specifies CASSPGLAGSRGTGELFF.

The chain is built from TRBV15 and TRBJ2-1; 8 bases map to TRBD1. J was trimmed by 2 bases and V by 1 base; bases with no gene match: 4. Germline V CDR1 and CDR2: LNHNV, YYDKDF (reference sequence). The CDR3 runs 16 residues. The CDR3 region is CATSRAGQGPYNEQFF. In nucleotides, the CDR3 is TGTGCCACCAGCAGAGCCGGACAGGGCCCCTACAATGAGCAGTTCTTC.

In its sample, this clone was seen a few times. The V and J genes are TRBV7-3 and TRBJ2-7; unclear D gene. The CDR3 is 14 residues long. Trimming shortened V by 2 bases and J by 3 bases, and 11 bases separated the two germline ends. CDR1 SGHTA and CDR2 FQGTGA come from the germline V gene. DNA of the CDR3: TGTGCCAGCAGCTTACAAGGTTCGGGCTACGAGCAGTACTTC. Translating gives CASSLQGSGYEQYF.